The 31 T cell receptor beta chains in this list originate from one sample, sequenced in a study of blood T cell repertoires in COVID-19. The protocol was immunoSEQ multiplex PCR, while the TCRdb copy is restricted to in-frame clones and leaves out a portion. The data hold some 58,000 clones, with 80% to 90% observed a single time. Input material: peripheral blood. These receptors all stem from a middle-aged man with acute or convalescent COVID-19.

The chain employs TRBV4-1 and TRBJ1-3; the match to TRBD1 covers 10 bases. This CDR3 region has 19 residues. Germline V lookup: CDR1 MGHRA, CDR2 YSYEKL. Trimming took 2 bases from V and 0 from J; bases not matched to a gene: 10. The CDR3 DNA reads as TGCGCCAGCAGCCAACTAGACAGGGGGCGGATCGGCTCTGGAAACACCATATATTTT. Its protein is CASSQLDRGRIGSGNTIYF.

The V gene is TRBV10-1, the J gene TRBJ1-2, with a weak D call TRBD1 (5 bases). CDR1 WNHNN and CDR2 SYGVQD come from the germline V gene (reference sequence). This CDR3 is built from 14 residues. The V end lost 6 bases, the J end lost 4 bases, and 15 bases lay between the germline ends. The CDR3 loop is CASSPNTGGYGYTF. The CDR3 coding sequence is TGCGCCAGCAGCCCGAATACGGGGGGCTATGGCTACACCTTC.

The CDR3 bases are TGTGCCAGTAGTTTAGCCCCGGGACAGGTCCTCTACGAGCAGTACTTC. Amino acids: CASSLAPGQVLYEQYF. The chain joins TRBV19 to TRBJ2-7, with TRBD1 matching 8 bases. The CDR3 is 16 residues long. V lost 5 bases, J lost 3 bases, and 12 bases stayed unmatched. Per germline, CDR1 LNHDA and CDR2 SQIVND (reference sequence).

The rearrangement joins TRBV5-1 to TRBJ1-4, with 8 positions matching TRBD1. The CDR3 has 19 amino acids. V dropped 0 bases and J dropped 1; count of bases not matched to a gene: 11. Germline V gene sequence: CDR1 SGHRS, CDR2 YFSETQ. The CDR3 DNA reads as TGCGCCAGCAGCTTGGACGGACAGGGTTTGGCTGGAACTAATGAAAAACTGTTTTTT. This gives the protein CASSLDGQGLAGTNEKLFF.

The V gene is TRBV5-1, the J gene TRBJ1-2; maybe TRBD1 (5 bases). Trimming removed 3 bases from V and 0 bases from J, with 12 bases in between. This CDR3 has 15 amino acids. Germline CDR1 reads SGHRS; CDR2 reads YFSETQ. In DNA form, the CDR3 reads TGCGCCAGCAGCTACACGGGGGACTCTAACTATGGCTACACCTTC. It specifies CASSYTGDSNYGYTF.

In its sample, this clone was seen a few times. The CDR3 loop is CASSLSSTGNTIYF. CDR3 DNA sequence: TGTGCCAGCAGTTTATCGAGTACCGGAAACACCATATATTTT. The chain recombines TRBV27 with TRBJ1-3; D remains ambiguous. The CDR3 has 14 amino acids. Trimming pared 0 bases from V and 4 bases from J, leaving 7 bases between. Looked up from germline, CDR1 is MNHEY and CDR2 is SMNVEV (reference sequence).

The chain carries TRBV11-2 and TRBJ2-1, with 8 bases identical to TRBD2. J was trimmed by 8 bases and V by 5 bases; bases with no gene match: 11. This CDR3 is 15 amino acids long. Per the germline V gene, CDR1 is SGHAT and CDR2 is FQNNGV. This CDR3 reads CASSVAGTRIDEQFF. For the CDR3, the DNA is TGTGCCAGCAGCGTGGCCGGGACTAGAATCGATGAGCAGTTCTTC. Filled out from reference TRBV11-2 and TRBJ2-1, the complete variable domain reads EAGVAQSPRYKIIEKRQSVAFWCNPISGHATLYWYQQILGQGPKLLIQFQNNGVVDDSQLPKDRFSAERLKGVDSTLKIQPAKLEDSAVYLCASSVAGTRIDEQFFGPGTRLTVL.

V usage is TRBV14 and J usage is TRBJ2-5; no firm D call. V lost 4 bases, J lost 2 bases, and 5 bases lay in between. Germline CDR1 SGHDN, CDR2 FVKESK. The CDR3 runs 12 residues. For the CDR3, the DNA is TGTGCCAGCAGCCGAACTCAAGAGACCCAGTACTTC. This sequence encodes CASSRTQETQYF.

This chain connects TRBV3-1 (or the pseudogene TRBV3-2) to TRBJ1-2, with 8 nucleotides matching TRBD1. Losses at the gene ends were 0 bases for V and 5 bases for J; bases not matched to a gene: 8. There are 16 residues in the CDR3. Germline CDR1 is LGHDT and CDR2 is YNNKEL (reference sequence). CDR3: CASSQEYGQGGYGYTF. CDR3 sequence (DNA): TGTGCCAGCAGCCAAGAGTACGGACAGGGAGGTTATGGCTACACCTTC.

CDR3 region: CASSEAGGYGGYTF. DNA for the CDR3: TGTGCCAGCAGCGAAGCTGGAGGGTATGGTGGCTACACCTTC. The gene calls are TRBV5-6 and TRBJ1-2; D is undetermined. CDR3 size: 14 residues. Trimming took off 4 bases at V and 7 bases at J, with 17 bases between the two ends. Germline V gives CDR1 SGHDT, CDR2 YYEEEE.

The chain carries TRBV19 and TRBJ1-3; 7 bases align to TRBD1. With 4 bases clipped from V and 4 bases from J, the junction kept 7 bases outside the gene matches. The CDR3 spans 15 residues. Germline V gives CDR1 LNHDA, CDR2 SQIVND (reference sequence). The CDR3 loop is CASSNDRAAGNTIYF. Here the CDR3 DNA reads TGTGCCAGTAGTAACGACAGGGCGGCCGGAAACACCATATATTTT.

The rearrangement joins TRBV5-1 to TRBJ2-3; possible D gene TRBD2, 6 bases. Trimming removed 4 bases from V and 2 bases from J, with 17 bases in between. Germline CDR1 and CDR2: SGHRS and YFSETQ. This CDR3 comprises 16 residues. The CDR3 DNA sequence: TGCGCCAGCAGCATGGGACTGCCACCCGTCACAGATACGCAGTATTTT. This translates into CASSMGLPPVTDTQYF.

The chain has TRBV3-1 (or the pseudogene TRBV3-2) and TRBJ2-2, with 16 bases identical to TRBD2. The CDR3 is 20 amino acids. Per germline, CDR1 LGHDT and CDR2 YNNKEL (reference sequence). The V segment lost 3 bases and the J segment 0 bases; nucleotides outside the gene matches: 7. CDR3 amino acids: CASSQIAGTSGGANTGELFF. Here the CDR3 DNA reads TGTGCCAGCAGCCAGATTGCCGGGACTAGCGGGGGGGCGAACACCGGGGAGCTGTTTTTT.

This clone was detected once. The chain is built from TRBV4-2 and TRBJ2-1, with 8 positions matching TRBD2. CDR3 length: 18 residues. The V and J ends lost 1 base and 0 bases, in that order; junction bases with no gene match: 8. The germline CDR1 and CDR2 sequences are LGHNA and YNFKEQ. CDR3 DNA: TGTGCCAGCAGCCAAGCGGGGGGGGACCAAAGCTCCTACAATGAGCAGTTCTTC. Its translation: CASSQAGGDQSSYNEQFF.

The CDR3 loop is CASSLGTNYGYTF. Here the CDR3 DNA reads TGTGCCAGCAGCTTAGGGACAAACTATGGCTACACCTTC. The chain couples TRBV11-3 to TRBJ1-2, with D perhaps TRBD1 (5 bases). Germline CDR1 is SGHNT and CDR2 is YENEEA. V lost 1 base and J lost 2, with 5 bases in between. The CDR3 is 13 residues long. The variable domain in full, with the rest retrieved from reference TRBV11-3 and TRBJ1-2, is EAGVVQSPRYKIIEKKQPVAFWCNPISGHNTLYWYLQNLGQGPELLIRYENEEAVDDSQLPKDRFSAERLKGVDSTLKIQPAELGDSAVYLCASSLGTNYGYTFGSGTRLTVV.

This sequence joins TRBV18 and TRBJ1-2, with TRBD1 matching 9 bases. The ends lost 2 bases at V and 4 bases at J; junction bases unmatched: 11. This CDR3 spans 17 amino acids. The germline V gene encodes CDR1 KGHSH and CDR2 LQKENI. The CDR3 coding sequence is TGTGCCAGCTCACCATACAGGACAGGGGTAGGCGTCTATGGCTACACCTTC. Its protein product is CASSPYRTGVGVYGYTF.

This clone was counted a single time. This chain uses TRBV6-5 with TRBJ2-7; a possible D gene is TRBD2 (6 bases). Germline loops: CDR1 MNHEY, CDR2 SVGAGI. The V end lost 6 bases, the J end lost 2 bases, and 17 bases lay between the germline ends. The CDR3 has 15 residues. In DNA form, the CDR3 reads TGTGCCAGCAGAGATGGGGTGGAGGGACCCTACGAGCAGTACTTC. It translates to CASRDGVEGPYEQYF.

The chain carries TRBV4-1 and TRBJ2-1, with TRBD1 matching 8 bases. J lost 6 bases, V lost 2 bases, and 12 bases had no gene match. The germline gives CDR1 MGHRA, CDR2 YSYEKL. The CDR3 sequence is 17 residues long. The DNA of the CDR3 is TGCGCCAGCAGCCAACTACGGACAGGGAGAAGAGTCAATGAGCAGTTCTTC. It translates to CASSQLRTGRRVNEQFF.

As for this clone: Germline and junction disagree at one end, which may indicate a read error. This chain links TRBV7-7 with TRBJ2-5, with D maybe TRBD1 (5 bases). The CDR3 is made up of 12 amino acids. Germline CDR1 reads SSHAT; CDR2 reads FNYEAQ (reference sequence). The CDR3, as DNA: TGTGCTAGCAGCTTAAAGGGGGAGACCCAGTACTTC. Translating it yields CASSLKGETQYF.

The chain has TRBV24-1 and TRBJ1-2; 10 positions match TRBD1. The CDR3 spans 15 residues. CDR1 and CDR2 from the germline V gene are KGHDR and SFDVKD. The J segment lost 0 bases and the V segment lost 4 bases, leaving 1 base of the junction unmatched. The CDR3 DNA is TGTGCCACCAGTGAGGGACAGGGGACTAACTATGGCTACACCTTC. It is translated as CATSEGQGTNYGYTF.

The rearrangement joins TRBV18 to TRBJ1-1, with D unresolved. V shed 4 bases and J shed 0 bases, with 12 bases lying between them. This CDR3 is built from 15 residues. The V gene's germline CDR1 is KGHSH and CDR2 LQKENI. As DNA, the CDR3 is TGTGCCAGCTCACTCGGTCTCCAAATGAACACTGAAGCTTTCTTT. Translating gives CASSLGLQMNTEAFF.

This sequence joins TRBV6-5 and TRBJ1-1; no firm D call. V was cut by 4 bases and J by 5 bases, with 14 bases left in between. This CDR3 region has 14 residues. The germline V gene has CDR1 MNHEY and CDR2 SVGAGI. DNA for the CDR3: TGTGCCAGCAGTTCTGGAGTTACGGGAACTGAAGCTTTCTTT. Protein: CASSSGVTGTEAFF.

The chain is built from TRBV24-1 and TRBJ2-5; 12 bases match TRBD2. CDR1 is KGHDR, CDR2 SFDVKD, per germline. The length of the CDR3 is 17 residues. V lost 5 bases and J lost 5; bases outside the gene matches: 11. The CDR3 region is CATSVGASGGVWETQYF. CDR3 DNA sequence: TGTGCCACCAGTGTCGGGGCTAGCGGGGGGGTATGGGAGACCCAGTACTTC.

V and J are TRBV25-1 and TRBJ1-3; no reliable D call. Per the germline V gene, CDR1 is MGHDK and CDR2 is SYGVNS. The ends were cut back, 4 bases at V and 4 bases at J, with 17 bases in the middle. This CDR3 comprises 16 residues. The CDR3, as DNA: TGTGCCAGCAGTGGCCCATCCCGTATGGCCGGAAACACCATATATTTT. It yields the protein CASSGPSRMAGNTIYF.

The sample holds a few counts of this clone. This sequence joins TRBV29-1 and TRBJ1-2, with 9 bases aligning to TRBD1. The CDR3 extends over 14 amino acids. After removal of 3 bases from V and 7 bases from J, the junction contained 9 bases not matched to a gene. Germline loops: CDR1 SQVTM, CDR2 ANQGSEA. CDR3 loop: CSVEPGQGDFGYTF. For the CDR3, the DNA is TGCAGCGTTGAGCCGGGACAGGGAGACTTTGGCTACACCTTC.

The chain joins TRBV5-1 to TRBJ2-2, with TRBD2 matching 10 bases. Germline lookup yields CDR1 SGHRS and CDR2 YFSETQ. V gave up 2 bases and J gave up 4 bases; unmatched junction bases: 5. The CDR3 has 16 residues. The CDR3 sequence is CASSLASGGVTGELFF. CDR3 DNA: TGCGCCAGCAGCTTAGCTAGCGGGGGTGTCACCGGGGAGCTGTTTTTT.

The V gene is TRBV2, the J gene TRBJ1-1, with 8 positions matching TRBD1. Germline V lookup: CDR1 SNHLY, CDR2 FYNNEI. The CDR3 runs to 15 residues. The junction had 11 bases not matched to a gene; V was cut back by 7 bases and J by 4 bases. The CDR3 is CASNEPGGRATEAFF. Here the CDR3 DNA reads TGTGCCAGCAATGAGCCAGGGGGCAGGGCCACTGAAGCTTTCTTT.

The chain is built from TRBV2 and TRBJ2-3; TRBD2 agrees at 8 bases. Germline trimming cut 9 bases from V and 0 bases from J; bases unmatched to any gene: 17. The length of the CDR3 is 18 residues. Germline CDR1 SNHLY, CDR2 FYNNEI. The DNA for the CDR3 is TGTGCCAGTACTACCGGGACTAGAGTTTTTGCTAGCACAGATACGCAGTATTTT. This encodes CASTTGTRVFASTDTQYF. The whole variable domain, remainder taken from reference TRBV2 and TRBJ2-3, is EPEVTQTPSHQVTQMGQEVILRCVPISNHLYFYWYRQILGQKVEFLVSFYNNEISEKSEIFDDQFSVERPDGSNFTLKIRSTKLEDSAMYFCASTTGTRVFASTDTQYFGPGTRLTVL.

The gene calls are TRBV5-5 and TRBJ2-7, with D possibly TRBD1 on 5 matching bases. CDR1 SGHKS and CDR2 YYEKEE come from the germline V gene (reference sequence). The V gene lost 2 bases and the J gene lost 2 bases, with 17 bases spanning the gap. This CDR3 has 16 residues. The CDR3 DNA reads TGTGCCAGCAGCTTCAGACAGCCAATTCTTACCTACGAGCAGTACTTC. Translation gives CASSFRQPILTYEQYF.

This chain joins TRBV7-3 and TRBJ2-5; 14 bases are shared with TRBD2. The CDR3 contains 16 residues. Germline lookup yields CDR1 SGHTA and CDR2 FQGTGA. The trim removed 5 bases at V and 4 bases at J, leaving 6 bases unmatched. The CDR3 DNA reads TGTGCCAGCAGCCAGACAGGGACTAGCGGGGGAGAGACCCAGTACTTC. Residues: CASSQTGTSGGETQYF.

The genes are TRBV4-1 and TRBJ1-2, with a weak D call TRBD1 (6 bases). Trimming took off 0 bases at V and 5 bases at J, with 13 bases between the two ends. The CDR3 covers 15 residues. Germline-derived CDR1 and CDR2 are MGHRA and YSYEKL. CDR3 sequence reads: CASSQDRGWQYGYTF. In nucleotides, the CDR3 is TGCGCCAGCAGCCAAGACAGGGGCTGGCAGTATGGCTACACCTTC.